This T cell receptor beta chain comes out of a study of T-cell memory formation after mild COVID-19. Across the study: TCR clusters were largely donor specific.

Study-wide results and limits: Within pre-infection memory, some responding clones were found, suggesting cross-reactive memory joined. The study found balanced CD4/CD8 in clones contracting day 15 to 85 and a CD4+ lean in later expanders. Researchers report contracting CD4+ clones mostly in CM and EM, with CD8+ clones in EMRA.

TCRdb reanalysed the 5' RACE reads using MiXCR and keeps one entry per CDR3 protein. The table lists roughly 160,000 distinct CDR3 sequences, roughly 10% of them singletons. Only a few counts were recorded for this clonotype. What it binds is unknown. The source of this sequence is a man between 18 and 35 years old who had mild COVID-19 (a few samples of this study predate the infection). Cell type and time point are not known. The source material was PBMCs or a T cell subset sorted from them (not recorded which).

The CDR3 spells CASSLGTGSEQFF. The CDR3 bases are TGCGCCAGCAGCTTGGGGACAGGGAGCGAGCAGTTCTTC. The chain recombines TRBV5-1 with TRBJ2-1; 8 nucleotides line up with TRBD1. The length of the CDR3 is 13 residues. Germline values: CDR1 SGHRS, CDR2 YFSETQ. Trimming removed 0 bases from V and 10 bases from J; junction bases left unmatched: 3.